Detailed here is one T cell receptor beta chain. Its antigen is not known. The record originates from a study of T cells expressing NK-cell markers. Across the study: Each TCR beta repertoire originated in sorted T cells that were CD3+CD56+NKG2C+, CD3+CD56+NKG2C- or CD3+CD56-NKG2C+. Within the sequenced cohort of eight donors, seven exhibited HCMV seropositivity and one was seronegative.

Each CDR3 protein gets one entry in TCRdb, which reprocessed the 5' RACE reads and gives no DNA. This table lists just under 150,000 distinct CDR3 sequences. General study points: Of the CD8+ T cells in a handful of donors, about 1.0-7.0% belonged to dominant NKG2C+ clonotypes. Where a handful of donors were concerned, these clonotypes also led the CD3+CD56-NKG2C+ fraction.

CDR3 length: 14 residues. Sequenced: blood T cells: a sorted CD56 or NKG2C T cell subset, CD4+ or CD8+ T cells, or bulk PBMC T cells (not recorded which). The chain couples TRBV12-3 or TRBV12-4 to TRBJ2-3; the TCRdb D gene call, TRBD1, has no DNA to confirm it. This clonotype was obtained from a man aged 18 to 29 in good health. The chain's CDR3 is CASSHPLETDTQYF.